This T cell receptor (beta chain) was sequenced in a study of blood T cell repertoires in COVID-19. Study-level information: COVID-19 samples, acute and convalescent, were from the United States, Italy and Spain. From T cells, B-cell-depleted T cells, or PBMCs came the material, which was cDNA or gDNA.

Within 2 weeks of study entry, exposed participants had contacted a PCR-confirmed or clinician-diagnosed COVID-19 case. From germline, CDR1 is SGHVS and CDR2 FNYEAQ. The J segment lost 6 bases and the V segment lost 5 bases, leaving 14 bases of the junction unmatched. CDR3 length equals 18 residues. In the original processing: Nucleated cell number was recorded as an estimate derived from reference gene primer amplification. Libraries were prepared by immunoSEQ multiplex PCR; TCRdb keeps only in-frame clonotypes and omits some of them. The V and J calls and clone size come from that table; D and trimming were worked out from the DNA. The profile shows 350,000 to 450,000 clones, roughly 92% of them singletons.

The sequence derives from a middle-aged woman who had been exposed to COVID-19. Sequencing was done on a sample of PBMCs or T cells enriched from blood (not recorded which). The V call is TRBV7-6, the J call TRBJ2-3; 13 positions agree with TRBD2. This chain's CDR3 is CASSTRGTSGGAMDTQYF. The DNA of the CDR3 is TGTGCCAGCAGCACCAGGGGAACTAGCGGGGGGGCCATGGATACGCAGTATTTT.